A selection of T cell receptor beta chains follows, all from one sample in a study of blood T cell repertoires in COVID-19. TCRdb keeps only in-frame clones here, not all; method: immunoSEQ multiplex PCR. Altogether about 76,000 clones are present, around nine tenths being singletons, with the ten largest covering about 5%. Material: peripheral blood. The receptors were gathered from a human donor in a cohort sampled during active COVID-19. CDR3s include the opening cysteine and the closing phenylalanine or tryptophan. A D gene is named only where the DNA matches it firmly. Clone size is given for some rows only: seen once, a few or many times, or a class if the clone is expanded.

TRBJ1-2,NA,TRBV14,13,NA,CASSPGKNYGYTF,TGTGCCAGCAGCCCAGGGAAAAACTATGGCTACACCTTC
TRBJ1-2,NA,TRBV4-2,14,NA,CASSQESVNYGYTF,TGTGCCAGCAGCCAAGAGAGTGTTAACTATGGCTACACCTTC
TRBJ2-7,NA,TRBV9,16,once,CASSPQVMGASYEQYF,TGTGCCAGCAGCCCCCAGGTGATGGGGGCCTCCTACGAGCAGTACTTC
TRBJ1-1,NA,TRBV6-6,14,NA,CASSPLRSNTEAFF,TGTGCCAGCAGCCCACTTAGGAGCAACACTGAAGCTTTCTTT
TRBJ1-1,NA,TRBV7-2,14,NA,CASSLGGSNTEAFF,TGTGCCAGCAGCTTAGGAGGGTCGAACACTGAAGCTTTCTTT
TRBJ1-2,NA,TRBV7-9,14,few,CASSQQGSGYGYTF,TGTGCCAGCAGCCAACAGGGCTCTGGCTATGGCTACACCTTC
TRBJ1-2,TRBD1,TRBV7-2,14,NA,CASSTGTGWVGYTF,TGTGCCAGCAGCACCGGGACAGGGTGGGTCGGCTACACCTTC
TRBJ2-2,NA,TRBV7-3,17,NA,CASSSMPSTANTGELFF,TGTGCCAGCAGCTCTATGCCTAGCACGGCGAACACCGGGGAGCTGTTTTTT
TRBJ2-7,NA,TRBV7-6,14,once,CASSPRGQYYEQYF,TGTGCCAGCAGCCCTAGAGGACAGTACTACGAGCAGTACTTC
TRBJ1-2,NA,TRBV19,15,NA,CASSIGGRDLWGYTF,TGTGCCAGTAGTATAGGCGGCAGGGATCTATGGGGCTACACCTTC
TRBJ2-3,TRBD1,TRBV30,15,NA,CAWDQGTGDTDTQYF,TGTGCCTGGGATCAGGGGACAGGGGACACAGATACGCAGTATTTT
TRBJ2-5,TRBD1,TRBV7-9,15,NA,CASSHTGGRRETQYF,TGTGCCAGCAGCCACACAGGGGGACGGAGAGAGACCCAGTACTTC
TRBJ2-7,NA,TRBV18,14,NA,CASSGRDTAYEQYF,TGTGCCAGCTCAGGCCGGGACACCGCCTACGAGCAGTACTTC
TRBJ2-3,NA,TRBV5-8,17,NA,CASSRGGTGPSTDTQYF,TGTGCCAGCAGCCGGGGAGGGACAGGTCCTAGCACAGATACGCAGTATTTT